A single sample gave rise to the 27 T cell receptor beta chains below, sequenced in a study of T cell repertoires in cytomegalovirus infection. TCRdb re-derived calls from the reads in MiXCR, one entry per CDR3 protein. The sample lists some 240,000 distinct CDR3 sequences, 17% occurring once. The sequencing input was CD8+ T cells from PBMCs. These receptors were obtained from a human donor in good health (CMV status not recorded). Some clones in this sample may be carry-over from other donors' samples.

The J gene is TRBJ2-7, the V gene TRBV5-6; 8 nucleotides match TRBD2. Trimming cost V 4 bases and J 0 bases; bases outside gene matches: 6. Per the germline V gene, CDR1 is SGHDT and CDR2 is YYEEEE. The CDR3 totals 15 residues. CDR3 loop: CASSESAGGSYEQYF. The CDR3 region has the DNA TGTGCCAGCAGCGAATCGGCGGGGGGCTCCTACGAGCAGTACTTC.

This clonotype was seen a few times. V usage is TRBV2 and J usage is TRBJ2-3, with D possibly TRBD1 on 5 matching bases. The CDR3 has 15 amino acids. Trimming cost V 4 bases and J 2 bases, with 13 bases left between them. Germline V gene data show CDR1 as SNHLY and CDR2 as FYNNEI. CDR3 DNA: TGTGCCAGCAGTGGGCAGGGAAGGGACACAGATACGCAGTATTTT. Amino acid sequence: CASSGQGRDTDTQYF.

The table lists this clonotype with many counts. The chain joins TRBV7-6 to TRBJ2-3; the match to TRBD1 covers 10 bases. With V trimmed by 4 bases and J by 7 bases, 8 bases remained unmatched. The germline V gene encodes CDR1 SGHVS and CDR2 FNYEAQ. The CDR3 length is 15 residues. CDR3 nucleotides: TGTGCCAGCAGCTCCACCGGGACAGGGGTCAATACGCAGTATTTT. Protein sequence: CASSSTGTGVNTQYF.

The chain combines TRBV27 with TRBJ2-7, with 7 bases aligning to TRBD1. The CDR3 extends over 13 amino acids. The V segment lost 5 bases and the J segment 1 base; nucleotides outside the gene matches: 2. Germline CDR1 is MNHEY and CDR2 is SMNVEV (reference sequence). Here the CDR3 reads CASSATGSYEQYF. DNA for the CDR3: TGTGCCAGCAGTGCGACAGGGTCCTACGAGCAGTACTTC.

This clonotype occurred many times. This chain links TRBV7-2 with TRBJ2-1; D is perhaps TRBD2 (6 bases). CDR1 is SGHTA, CDR2 FQGNSA, per germline. This CDR3 comprises 16 residues. V lost 5 bases to trimming and J lost 5 bases, with 19 bases between them. CDR3 nucleotides: TGTGCCAGCAGCCTGTATGGAGGGGACGGGAACAATGAGCAGTTCTTC. It specifies CASSLYGGDGNNEQFF. The entire variable domain, with the rest obtained from reference TRBV7-2 and TRBJ2-1, is as follows: GAGVSQSPSNKVTEKGKDVELRCDPISGHTALYWYRQSLGQGLEFLIYFQGNSAPDKSGLPSDRFSAERTGGSVSTLTIQRTQQEDSAVYLCASSLYGGDGNNEQFFGPGTRLTVL.

This clonotype has a handful of counts. The chain is built from TRBV19 and TRBJ2-1; 10 bases align to TRBD2. Germline assignment: CDR1 LNHDA and CDR2 SQIVND (reference sequence). This CDR3 is built from 15 residues. Trimming removed 2 bases from V and 7 bases from J; junction bases left unmatched: 5. The CDR3 DNA sequence: TGTGCCAGTAGTATACCCCTAGCGGGGGTAAATGAGCAGTTCTTC. This gives the protein CASSIPLAGVNEQFF.

This clonotype appeared many times. The CDR3 loop reads CASSSLAGADEQFF. The CDR3 coding sequence is TGTGCCAGCAGCTCCTTAGCGGGGGCTGATGAGCAGTTCTTC. The chain links TRBV7-8 to TRBJ2-1, with 9 bases identical to TRBD2. CDR3 length: 14 residues. With 4 bases clipped from V and 8 bases from J, the junction kept 6 bases outside the gene matches. CDR1 SGHVS and CDR2 FQNEAQ come from the germline V gene.

This clonotype was seen only a few times. This chain connects TRBV20-1 to TRBJ1-6; unclear D gene. The germline V gene encodes CDR1 DFQATT and CDR2 SNEGSKA (reference sequence). This CDR3 region has 17 residues. Trimming pared 0 bases from V and 7 bases from J, leaving 19 bases between. The CDR3 is CSARDRKEVRSNSPLHF. The CDR3 bases are TGCAGTGCTAGAGATCGAAAAGAAGTCCGTTCAAATTCACCCCTCCACTTT.

V gene TRBV19 combines with J gene TRBJ2-5, with a weak D call TRBD1 (5 bases). The CDR3 runs to 15 residues. Germline CDR1 and CDR2: LNHDA and SQIVND (reference sequence). V was trimmed by 3 bases and J by 5 bases, leaving 16 bases between them. CDR3 loop: CASSINRRLMETQYF. The CDR3 DNA follows: TGTGCCAGTAGTATCAACAGGCGGTTGATGGAGACCCAGTACTTC.

The chain links TRBV3-1 to TRBJ2-7; 7 bases align to TRBD1. This CDR3 is built from 15 residues. Germline CDR1 is LGHDT and CDR2 is YNNKEL (reference sequence). V was pared by 0 bases and J by 3 bases, with 5 bases of the junction left unmatched. This CDR3 reads CASSQDRGQNYEQYF. CDR3 nucleotides: TGTGCCAGCAGCCAAGATAGGGGACAGAACTACGAGCAGTACTTC.

This clonotype was seen repeatedly, ten times or more. This chain connects TRBV7-9 to TRBJ1-4; D gene uncertain. Germline lookup yields CDR1 SEHNR and CDR2 FQNEAQ (reference sequence). V was trimmed by 3 bases and J by 8 bases, leaving 19 bases between them. There are 16 residues in the CDR3. The CDR3 coding sequence is TGTGCCAGCAGCTTCTCCTCGGGCAGCCAAGAGGAAAAACTGTTTTTT. It encodes CASSFSSGSQEEKLFF.

Of note for this clonotype: This may be a read error, as it is one base from a much larger clone. The chain combines TRBV6-6 with TRBJ2-2; the D is unclear. Germline V lookup: CDR1 MNHNY, CDR2 SVGAGI (reference sequence). Deletions cut 6 bases from V and 8 bases from J, with 16 bases between. This CDR3 comprises 14 residues. CDR3 DNA: TGTGCCAGCAGCTTCAGTCTACCTTCGGGGGAGCTGTTTTTT. Translating gives CASSFSLPSGELFF.

The chain is built from TRBV28 and TRBJ2-1; the D is unclear. This CDR3 is 19 amino acids long. V was cut by 2 bases and J by 4 bases, with 24 bases left in between. The germline V gene encodes CDR1 MDHEN and CDR2 SYDVKM. The CDR3 coding sequence is TGTGCCAGCAGTTTAGGCTTGGGGTCTCCGGAGCCCAATTACAATGAGCAGTTCTTC. Translating gives CASSLGLGSPEPNYNEQFF.

V is TRBV7-9 and J is TRBJ2-5; TRBD2 matches at 11 bases. Germline CDR1 is SEHNR and CDR2 is FQNEAQ (reference sequence). Germline trimming cut 5 bases from V and 5 bases from J; bases unmatched to any gene: 13. The CDR3 extends over 17 amino acids. This chain's CDR3 is CASSTRLAGTGVETQYF. Written as DNA, the CDR3 is TGTGCCAGCAGCACCCGACTAGCGGGGACCGGTGTGGAGACCCAGTACTTC.

This clonotype was observed at least ten times. The CDR3 sequence: CASSLERGQNEQYF. CDR3 nucleotides: TGTGCCAGCAGCTTAGAAAGGGGACAGAACGAGCAGTACTTC. The chain couples TRBV7-6 to TRBJ2-7; 7 positions match TRBD1. From germline, CDR1 is SGHVS and CDR2 FNYEAQ. V was pared by 1 base and J by 5 bases, with 5 bases of the junction left unmatched. This CDR3 comprises 14 residues.

The DNA of the CDR3 is TGTGCCAGCAGGGAAGGAGGGGAGCAGTACTTC. This codes for CASREGGEQYF. The chain is built from TRBV7-9 and TRBJ2-7, with D maybe TRBD2 (6 bases). Germline V CDR1 and CDR2: SEHNR, FQNEAQ (reference sequence). Trimming removed 6 bases from V and 7 bases from J, with 10 bases in between. This CDR3 is 11 amino acids long. Using reference TRBV7-9 and TRBJ2-7 for the parts outside the CDR3, the full variable domain is DTGVSQNPRHKITKRGQNVTFRCDPISEHNRLYWYRQTLGQGPEFLTYFQNEAQLEKSRLLSDRFSAERPKGSFSTLEIQRTEQGDSAMYLCASREGGEQYFGPGTRLTVT.

This clonotype is medium-sized by share. This chain joins TRBV7-9 and TRBJ1-1; D perhaps matches TRBD1 (6 bases). V was shortened by 5 bases and J by 11 bases, with 27 bases between the two germline ends. The germline V gene encodes CDR1 SEHNR and CDR2 FQNEAQ (reference sequence). This CDR3 comprises 16 residues. CDR3: CASSPGAGEDHSAAFF. The CDR3 DNA is TGTGCCAGCAGCCCAGGGGCAGGGGAAGACCACTCTGCCGCTTTCTTT.

The chain employs TRBV19 and TRBJ1-5; D is uncertain. Trimming left V 4 bases short and J 4 bases short, with 17 bases between. CDR3 length equals 16 residues. From germline, CDR1 is LNHDA and CDR2 SQIVND (reference sequence). The CDR3 DNA is TGTGCCAGTAGTAATTTCCAGCAAACTACTAATCAGCCCCAGCATTTT. Amino acids: CASSNFQQTTNQPQHF.

This clonotype has just a few counts. The V call is TRBV20-1, the J call TRBJ2-7; 7 nucleotides line up with TRBD1. Germline loops: CDR1 DFQATT, CDR2 SNEGSKA (reference sequence). After removal of 3 bases from V and 0 bases from J, the junction contained 8 bases not matched to a gene. This CDR3 contains 15 residues. For the CDR3, the DNA is TGCAGTGCTAGTTCCCTGGACAGGAGCTCCTACGAGCAGTACTTC. Amino acid sequence: CSASSLDRSSYEQYF.

V usage is TRBV5-1 and J usage is TRBJ1-5; perhaps TRBD1 as D (5 bases). Germline V gene sequence: CDR1 SGHRS, CDR2 YFSETQ. V lost 4 bases and J lost 3, with 14 bases in between. The CDR3 extends over 15 amino acids. CDR3 region: CASSPRGDHNQPQHF. The CDR3 nucleotides read TGCGCCAGCAGCCCCAGAGGGGACCACAATCAGCCCCAGCATTTT.

This clonotype was counted a few times. V gene TRBV12-3 or TRBV12-4 combines with J gene TRBJ2-3; tentative D call: TRBD1 (7 bases). The CDR3 sequence is 15 residues long. The germline V and J ends were trimmed by 8 bases and 5 bases, with 20 bases remaining between them. The CDR3 here is CASRQGGAMGDTQYF. DNA for the CDR3: TGTGCCAGCCGTCAGGGGGGAGCGATGGGAGATACGCAGTATTTT.

Details on this clonotype: At one end the junction does not follow the germline gene, possibly because of a read error. The rearrangement joins TRBV28 to TRBJ2-7, with D possibly called TRBD1 or TRBD2 (5 bases each). CDR1 MDHEN and CDR2 SYDVKM come from the germline V gene. The CDR3 has 14 amino acids. The DNA of the CDR3 is TGTGCCAGCAGTCGGGACGGCTTCAGGTACGAGCAGAACTTC. Amino acids: CASSRDGFRYEQNF.

In its sample, this clonotype was seen many times. V usage is TRBV4-1 and J usage is TRBJ2-5, with 8 positions matching TRBD1. The CDR3 consists of 15 residues. Trimming removed 6 bases from V and 4 bases from J; junction bases left unmatched: 10. Germline values: CDR1 MGHRA, CDR2 YSYEKL. The CDR3 DNA follows: TGCGCCAGCAGTCATGGGACAGGCGGTAGAGAGACCCAGTACTTC. It translates to CASSHGTGGRETQYF.

This chain uses TRBV29-1 with TRBJ2-7; D could derive from TRBD1 or TRBD2 (5 bases each). V lost 2 bases to trimming and J lost 2 bases, with 16 bases between them. Germline lookup yields CDR1 SQVTM and CDR2 ANQGSEA. The CDR3 extends over 15 amino acids. In nucleotides, the CDR3 is TGCAGCGTTGAACCTGACGGGGACGGAGCCTACGAGCAGTACTTC. Amino acid sequence: CSVEPDGDGAYEQYF.

This clonotype has more than one count but fewer than ten. The genes are TRBV20-1 and TRBJ2-7; no reliable D call. The CDR3 contains 11 residues. In germline, CDR1 is DFQATT, CDR2 SNEGSKA (reference sequence). Trimming shortened V by 6 bases and J by 1 base, and 7 bases separated the two germline ends. The CDR3 nucleotides are TGCAGTGCCCCGAGTTCCTACGAGCAGTACTTC. Amino acids: CSAPSSYEQYF.

This clonotype was picked up many times. The chain has TRBV7-3 and TRBJ2-1; D is unresolved. Deletions cut 1 base from V and 8 bases from J, with 9 bases between. Germline loops: CDR1 SGHTA, CDR2 FQGTGA. CDR3 length: 13 residues. The chain's CDR3 is CASSLMGADEQFF. The DNA of the CDR3 is TGTGCCAGCAGCTTAATGGGCGCGGATGAGCAGTTCTTC.

The chain couples TRBV3-1 to TRBJ2-7; no firm D call. This CDR3 region has 14 residues. Germline loops: CDR1 LGHDT, CDR2 YNNKEL (reference sequence). V lost 4 bases, J lost 2 bases, and 12 bases lay in between. The CDR3 region has the DNA TGTGCCAGCAGCCTTGAACCGGGCCCCTACGAGCAGTACTTC. Translating gives CASSLEPGPYEQYF.